This TCR beta chain was identified during a study of blood T cell repertoires in COVID-19. Study at large: The United States, Italy and Spain supplied acute and convalescent COVID-19 samples.

Profiled with immunoSEQ multiplex PCR; TCRdb holds only in-frame clones, not every one. The sample holds 300,000 or so clones, more than 75% seen once. The CDR3 covers 16 residues. The ends were cut back, 3 bases at V and 4 bases at J, with 16 bases in the middle. CDR1 and CDR2 from the germline V gene are LNHNV and YYDKDF (reference sequence). The sample consisted of peripheral blood. V gene TRBV15 combines with J gene TRBJ1-3; perhaps TRBD1 as D (6 bases). This clonotype was obtained from a man in his 70s with acute or convalescent COVID-19. The CDR3 coding sequence is TGTGCCACCAGCAGGCTCTCGGGGACAATAGGAAACACCATATATTTT. Translation gives CATSRLSGTIGNTIYF. The entire variable domain, with the rest obtained from reference TRBV15 and TRBJ1-3, is as follows: DAMVIQNPRYQVTQFGKPVTLSCSQTLNHNVMYWYQQKSSQAPKLLFHYYDKDFNNEADTPDNFQSRRPNTSFCFLDIRSPGLGDTAMYLCATSRLSGTIGNTIYFGEGSWLTVV.